This T cell receptor beta chain was captured by sequencing in a study of blood T cell repertoires in COVID-19. The wider study: The origin of the acute and convalescent COVID-19 samples was the United States, Italy and Spain. T cells, B-cell-depleted T cells, or PBMCs provided the cDNA or gDNA that served as material.

The CDR3 length is 14 residues. Germline-derived CDR1 and CDR2 are LNHDA and SQIVND (reference sequence). In the authors' methods: Scientists estimated how many nucleated cells there were by amplifying reference gene primers. Generated by immunoSEQ multiplex PCR, the TCRdb table keeps only in-frame clones and is missing some. V, J and clone size are taken as reported in that table, and D and trimming were inferred from the DNA itself. The sample contains some 130,000 clones, more than 70% of which appear only once. Comments on this clone: Mismatch with germline at one junction end may stem from a read error.

Sequenced input: peripheral blood. The chain employs TRBV19 and TRBJ1-1; 7 bases align to TRBD1. The TCR sequence derives from a man aged 60-69 years with acute or convalescent COVID-19. Written as DNA, the CDR3 is TGTGCCAGTAGTAAAATTGGGACAGCCCCTATTGATCTCTTT. Its protein is CASSKIGTAPIDLF. The whole variable domain, filled in from reference TRBV19 and TRBJ1-1, reads DGGITQSPKYLFRKEGQNVTLSCEQNLNHDAMYWYRQDPGQGLRLIYYSQIVNDFQKGDIAEGYSVSREKKESFPLTVTSAQKNPTAFYLCASSKIGTAPIDLFGQGTRLTVV.